This TCR beta chain was profiled in a study of a mutant IDH1 vaccine in newly diagnosed glioma. The repertoire was sequenced with immunoSEQ multiplex PCR; TCRdb's copy has only in-frame clones and lacks some. Of some 12,000 clones listed, 81% are singletons. This clone is a singleton in its sample. What it recognizes is unknown. This CDR3 is built from 15 residues. V was clipped by 2 bases and J by 2 bases, with 13 bases between them. CDR1 is SGDLS, CDR2 YYNGEE, per germline. This sample's time point: week 47, end of study. A 20-mer mutant IDH1 peptide at 300 ug was injected subcutaneously with topical imiquimod.

The chain recombines TRBV9 with TRBJ1-2; possible D gene TRBD1, 5 bases. This receptor was obtained from a man aged 30 to 45 with glioma. Sequenced material: PBMCs, taken from a glioma patient whose treatment included an IDH1 peptide vaccine. The CDR3 DNA reads TGTGCCAGCAGCGTGACCCGGGGGGGAAACTATGGCTACACCTTC. Translated, it gives CASSVTRGGNYGYTF.